The 30 T cell receptor beta chains in this list originate from one sample, sequenced in a study of early T cells in non-severe SARS-CoV-2 infection. TCRdb re-called the 5' RACE reads with MiXCR, one entry per CDR3 protein. Here the sample spans tens of thousands of distinct CDR3 sequences, 11% to 15% being singletons. Sequencing was carried out using whole blood. These TCRs come from an adult who was a healthcare worker with PCR-confirmed SARS-CoV-2 infection or an uninfected control (not recorded which).

The chain carries TRBV20-1 and TRBJ2-7; no clear D gene. V dropped 3 bases and J dropped 5 bases, with 17 bases sitting between them. Germline CDR1 reads DFQATT; CDR2 reads SNEGSKA (reference sequence). This CDR3 contains 14 residues. CDR3 sequence reads: CSARVLSGPNEQYF. The CDR3 coding sequence is TGCAGTGCTAGGGTACTAAGTGGACCCAACGAGCAGTACTTC.

The rearrangement uses TRBV5-1 and TRBJ1-1; 9 bases are shared with TRBD1. From germline, CDR1 is SGHRS and CDR2 YFSETQ. This CDR3 has 13 residues. The V gene end was trimmed by 4 bases and the J gene end by 9 bases; junction bases not matched to a gene: 7. CDR3 amino acids: CASSQGTGSQAFF. The CDR3 DNA reads as TGCGCCAGCAGCCAAGGGACAGGGTCACAAGCTTTCTTT.

This clonotype was recorded a few times. The chain has TRBV18 and TRBJ1-6; TRBD1 aligns across 8 bases. CDR3 size: 12 residues. Germline V CDR1 and CDR2: KGHSH, LQKENI. V was pared by 5 bases and J by 9 bases, with 0 bases of the junction left unmatched. The CDR3, as DNA: TGTGCCAGCTCAGGACAGGGTTCACCCCTCCACTTT. It translates to CASSGQGSPLHF.

This clonotype was seen more than once but under ten times. This rearrangement joins TRBV2 to TRBJ1-2, with TRBD1 identical over 9 bases. The length of the CDR3 is 13 residues. From germline, CDR1 is SNHLY and CDR2 FYNNEI. The V segment lost 6 bases and the J segment 3 bases; nucleotides outside the gene matches: 2. CDR3 in amino acids: CASRRDRDYGYTF. CDR3 nucleotide sequence: TGTGCCAGCAGGAGGGACAGGGACTATGGCTACACCTTC.

The chain links TRBV20-1 to TRBJ2-1; 10 positions match TRBD2. Germline V gene lookup returns CDR1 DFQATT and CDR2 SNEGSKA (reference sequence). The CDR3 sequence is 15 residues long. Germline trimming cut 3 bases from V and 4 bases from J; bases unmatched to any gene: 6. The CDR3 is CSASLLAGDYNEQFF. The CDR3 region has the DNA TGCAGTGCTAGTCTTCTAGCGGGGGATTACAATGAGCAGTTCTTC.

The chain has TRBV5-4 and TRBJ2-7, with D tentatively TRBD1 or TRBD2 (5 bases each). The CDR3 consists of 15 residues. The germline V gene has CDR1 SGHNT and CDR2 YYREEE (reference sequence). V gave up 0 bases and J gave up 0 bases, with 10 bases separating them. CDR3 region: CASSLGGASSYEQYF. Here the CDR3 DNA reads TGTGCCAGCAGCTTGGGAGGGGCCAGCTCCTACGAGCAGTACTTC.

The table lists this clonotype with a few counts. V is TRBV7-2 and J is TRBJ2-4, with D possibly being TRBD1 or TRBD2 (5 bases each). The CDR3 has 12 residues. Germline V lookup: CDR1 SGHTA, CDR2 FQGNSA. Trimming cost V 5 bases and J 6 bases, with 8 bases left between them. The CDR3 here is CASSEGRNIQYF. Written as DNA, the CDR3 is TGTGCCAGCAGCGAGGGGAGAAACATTCAGTACTTC.

The table lists this clonotype with many counts. The CDR3 DNA reads TGTGCCAGCAGCTTGCCGGACAGGAACTATGGCTACACCTTC. Its translation is CASSLPDRNYGYTF. The V and J genes are TRBV7-2 and TRBJ1-2, with 7 bases identical to TRBD1. Trimming took 3 bases from V and 2 from J; bases not matched to a gene: 3. CDR3 length: 14 amino acids. Per the germline V gene, CDR1 is SGHTA and CDR2 is FQGNSA.

V and J are TRBV19 and TRBJ2-6, with D tentatively TRBD1 (5 bases). V was trimmed by 7 bases and J by 2 bases, leaving 9 bases between them. The CDR3 consists of 14 residues. Germline values: CDR1 LNHDA, CDR2 SQIVND (reference sequence). CDR3 nucleotides: TGTGCCAGTAAAAACAGGCCTGGGGCCAACGTCCTGACTTTC. The encoded protein is CASKNRPGANVLTF.

This clonotype has only a few counts. The rearrangement links TRBV20-1 to TRBJ2-5, with 10 bases that match TRBD2. The length of the CDR3 is 16 residues. Germline V gene data show CDR1 as DFQATT and CDR2 as SNEGSKA (reference sequence). V lost 5 bases to trimming and J lost 5 bases; unmatched junction nucleotides: 14. The DNA for the CDR3 is TGCAGTGCTGAGGGGAGTAGCGGGGGGCTGGCGGAGACCCAGTACTTC. Protein product: CSAEGSSGGLAETQYF.

This clonotype was observed a handful of times. The chain carries TRBV12-3 or TRBV12-4 and TRBJ2-2; possibly TRBD1 for D (5 bases). Between the trimmed V and J ends, which lost 0 bases and 6 bases, there was a span of 14 bases. The CDR3 runs 16 residues. As DNA, the CDR3 is TGTGCCAGCAGTTTAGCGGCGCCGGCAGGGCCCGGGGAGCTGTTTTTT. Translation: CASSLAAPAGPGELFF.

This clonotype was counted at least ten times. V is TRBV11-2 and J is TRBJ2-1, with 10 bases that match TRBD1. The trim removed 5 bases at V and 9 bases at J, leaving 10 bases unmatched. The CDR3 length is 15 residues. Germline V gene sequence: CDR1 SGHAT, CDR2 FQNNGV. CDR3 amino acids: CASSPGTGVRGEQFF. In nucleotides, the CDR3 is TGTGCCAGCAGCCCGGGGACAGGGGTTAGGGGTGAGCAGTTCTTC. Filled out from reference TRBV11-2 and TRBJ2-1, the complete variable domain reads EAGVAQSPRYKIIEKRQSVAFWCNPISGHATLYWYQQILGQGPKLLIQFQNNGVVDDSQLPKDRFSAERLKGVDSTLKIQPAKLEDSAVYLCASSPGTGVRGEQFFGPGTRLTVL.

This clonotype was recorded many times. J is TRBJ1-2 and V is TRBV15; D may be TRBD1 (6 bases). This CDR3 has 14 amino acids. V lost 1 base to trimming and J lost 2 bases, with 8 bases between them. The germline V gene has CDR1 LNHNV and CDR2 YYDKDF (reference sequence). The CDR3 spells CATSRVGQNYGYTF. The CDR3, as DNA: TGTGCCACCAGCAGAGTTGGACAGAACTATGGCTACACCTTC.

The J gene is TRBJ1-2, the V gene TRBV19; 9 bases align to TRBD1. Germline loops: CDR1 LNHDA, CDR2 SQIVND (reference sequence). V trimming: 7 bases; J trimming: 6 bases; junction bases outside the gene matches: 6. This CDR3 spans 13 amino acids. CDR3 sequence: CASKQGARDGYTF. CDR3 DNA sequence: TGTGCCAGTAAACAGGGGGCGCGGGATGGCTACACCTTC.

This clonotype was counted a few times. J is TRBJ2-7 and V is TRBV20-1, with a possible D match to TRBD1 (6 bases). This CDR3 spans 13 amino acids. Germline CDR1 and CDR2: DFQATT and SNEGSKA (reference sequence). Trimming shortened V by 5 bases and J by 2 bases, and 13 bases separated the two germline ends. Here the CDR3 reads CSAAWTAAYEQYF. Here the CDR3 DNA reads TGCAGTGCTGCCTGGACAGCCGCCTACGAGCAGTACTTC.

In this sample, this clonotype turned up a few times. V gene TRBV9 combines with J gene TRBJ1-1; no clear D. The CDR3 loop spans 13 amino acids. Germline lookup yields CDR1 SGDLS and CDR2 YYNGEE. V was shortened by 0 bases and J by 5 bases, with 8 bases between the two germline ends. CDR3 region: CASSVDGYTEAFF. In nucleotides, the CDR3 is TGTGCCAGCAGCGTAGATGGGTATACTGAAGCTTTCTTT.

The chain recombines TRBV11-2 with TRBJ2-7, with D unclear. The CDR3 has 16 amino acids. CDR1 and CDR2 from the germline V gene are SGHAT and FQNNGV. Trimming shortened V by 5 bases and J by 2 bases, and 19 bases separated the two germline ends. The DNA for the CDR3 is TGTGCCAGCAGCCCAATCTCCCGGACGGATACCTACGAGCAGTACTTC. Translated, it gives CASSPISRTDTYEQYF.

This clonotype has at least ten counts. The rearrangement links TRBV2 to TRBJ2-3; D is possibly TRBD2 (5 bases). CDR3 length: 14 residues. The V gene's germline CDR1 is SNHLY and CDR2 FYNNEI. The V gene lost 3 bases and the J gene lost 0 bases, with 7 bases spanning the gap. The CDR3 nucleotides are TGTGCCAGCAGTGACCTAGCTAGCACAGATACGCAGTATTTT. Protein: CASSDLASTDTQYF. The full variable domain, in which reference TRBV2 and TRBJ2-3 provide the parts outside the CDR3, is EPEVTQTPSHQVTQMGQEVILRCVPISNHLYFYWYRQILGQKVEFLVSFYNNEISEKSEIFDDQFSVERPDGSNFTLKIRSTKLEDSAMYFCASSDLASTDTQYFGPGTRLTVL.

The chain combines TRBV6-5 with TRBJ2-5, with TRBD1 matching 9 bases. V shed 6 bases and J 3 bases; nucleotides not matched to a gene: 5. The CDR3 loop spans 14 amino acids. In germline, CDR1 is MNHEY, CDR2 SVGAGI. This CDR3 is CASRFGTGKETQYF. As DNA, the CDR3 is TGTGCCAGCAGATTCGGGACAGGGAAAGAGACCCAGTACTTC.

There are a few counts of this clonotype. The chain employs TRBV10-3 and TRBJ2-5; a possible D gene is TRBD1 (6 bases). This CDR3 contains 14 residues. In germline, CDR1 is ENHRY, CDR2 SYGVKD. V was shortened by 6 bases and J by 0 bases, with 11 bases between the two germline ends. As DNA, the CDR3 is TGTGCCATCAGCCCTGACAGGAACCAAGAGACCCAGTACTTC. This encodes CAISPDRNQETQYF.

The chain recombines TRBV5-1 with TRBJ1-2; TRBD1 aligns across 7 bases. Germline V gene sequence: CDR1 SGHRS, CDR2 YFSETQ. V shed 2 bases, J shed 7 bases, and the junction held 2 bases outside the gene matches. CDR3 length equals 12 residues. Here the CDR3 reads CASSFDRVGYTF. The DNA for the CDR3 is TGCGCCAGCAGCTTCGACAGGGTTGGCTACACCTTC.

The chain employs TRBV25-1 and TRBJ2-1, with TRBD1 identical over 8 bases. V dropped 9 bases and J dropped 6; count of bases not matched to a gene: 4. Germline CDR1 is MGHDK and CDR2 is SYGVNS. The CDR3 is 12 residues long. The DNA for the CDR3 is TGTGCCAGTGGAACAGGGGGCAATGAGCAGTTCTTC. Translated: CASGTGGNEQFF.

This clonotype occurred a few times. DNA of the CDR3: TGTGCCAGCAGCGGGACTAGCGGGGGGTCTAGCACAGATACGCAGTATTTT. Translating gives CASSGTSGGSSTDTQYF. The J gene is TRBJ2-3, the V gene TRBV9; 14 nucleotides agree with TRBD2. The CDR3 has 17 residues. Germline V gene sequence: CDR1 SGDLS, CDR2 YYNGEE. Trimming took 3 bases from V and 0 from J; bases not matched to a gene: 3.

This clonotype showed up just a few times. The chain combines TRBV13 with TRBJ1-1; tentatively, D is TRBD1 (5 bases). V was cut by 0 bases and J by 7 bases, with 15 bases left in between. This CDR3 has 15 amino acids. CDR1 PRHDT and CDR2 FYEKMQ come from the germline V gene (reference sequence). The CDR3 nucleotides read TGTGCCAGCAGCTTAGGCCGGGGGGAGTCCCTTGAAGCTTTCTTT. Protein: CASSLGRGESLEAFF. Filled out from reference TRBV13 and TRBJ1-1, the complete variable domain reads AAGVIQSPRHLIKEKRETATLKCYPIPRHDTVYWYQQGPGQDPQFLISFYEKMQSDKGSIPDRFSAQQFSDYHSELNMSSLELGDSALYFCASSLGRGESLEAFFGQGTRLTVV.

In its sample, this clonotype was seen a few times. The V call is TRBV5-4, the J call TRBJ2-2; unclear D gene. Between the trimmed V and J ends, which lost 2 bases and 1 base, there was a span of 12 bases. Germline lookup yields CDR1 SGHNT and CDR2 YYREEE (reference sequence). The CDR3 has 16 residues. The CDR3 spells CASSLGQPLNTGELFF. The CDR3, as DNA: TGTGCCAGCAGCTTAGGGCAGCCCCTGAACACCGGGGAGCTGTTTTTT.

This clonotype turned up a few times. The chain has TRBV6-1 and TRBJ2-1; D unclear. Germline V gene data show CDR1 as MNHNS and CDR2 as SASEGT. Trimming pared 6 bases from V and 8 bases from J, leaving 17 bases between. The CDR3 is 14 residues long. As DNA, the CDR3 is TGTGCCAGCAGACTAACGGGCCACCTTGATGAGCAGTTCTTC. Protein product: CASRLTGHLDEQFF.

This clonotype was recorded at least ten times. This rearrangement joins TRBV19 to TRBJ2-7; 8 nucleotides match TRBD1. The germline gives CDR1 LNHDA, CDR2 SQIVND (reference sequence). The CDR3 runs 13 residues. Losses at the gene ends were 5 bases for V and 1 base for J; bases not matched to a gene: 1. Here the CDR3 DNA reads TGTGCCAGTAGTCGGACAGGGTCCTACGAGCAGTACTTC. Translating gives CASSRTGSYEQYF.

This clonotype has a count of ten or more. The rearrangement links TRBV9 to TRBJ2-2; no definite D call. Per germline, CDR1 SGDLS and CDR2 YYNGEE. The CDR3 spans 14 residues. V was cut by 0 bases and J by 4 bases, with 7 bases left in between. This CDR3 is CASSVARATGELFF. CDR3 nucleotides: TGTGCCAGCAGCGTAGCAAGAGCCACCGGGGAGCTGTTTTTT.

CDR3 in amino acids: CASSVTGPPYEQYF. CDR3 nucleotide sequence: TGCGCCAGCAGCGTCACCGGGCCCCCCTACGAGCAGTACTTC. The chain employs TRBV5-1 and TRBJ2-7; D call uncertain. Germline V gives CDR1 SGHRS, CDR2 YFSETQ. The CDR3 has 14 amino acids. V was cut by 4 bases and J by 2 bases, with 13 bases left in between.

V gene TRBV3-1 combines with J gene TRBJ1-2; maybe TRBD1 (5 bases). Germline assignment: CDR1 LGHDT and CDR2 YNNKEL (reference sequence). Trimming cost V 0 bases and J 8 bases, with 10 bases left between them. The CDR3 extends over 13 amino acids. CDR3: CASSQEGQEGYTF. CDR3 nucleotides: TGTGCCAGCAGCCAAGAGGGGCAGGAAGGCTACACCTTC.